These 7 T cell receptor beta chains were all obtained from the same sample, sequenced in a study of blood T cell repertoires in COVID-19 (dated by TCRdb to about 2020). The library was generated by the immunoSEQ multiplex PCR assay. The clones in this table, taken by TCRdb from immuneACCESS, are in-frame only. Not every clone is retained; where verified, under half of the shortfall comes from an unresolved V gene, and the cause of the rest is unknown. The sample table shows roughly 320,000 clones, and 80% to 90% are seen once. The ten largest clones add up to approximately 6.5% of the sample. The specimen was peripheral blood. Every receptor here comes from a woman in her fifties or sixties with COVID-19, enrolled during active disease.

The J gene is TRBJ1-2, the V gene TRBV5-6, with TRBD1 matching 7 bases. The CDR3 length is 15 residues. The ends lost 1 base at V and 6 bases at J; junction bases unmatched: 9. CDR1 and CDR2 from the germline V gene are SGHDT and YYEEEE. CDR3: CASSLPGTRGNGYTF. CDR3 DNA sequence: TGTGCCAGCAGCTTGCCCGGTACCAGGGGGAATGGCTACACCTTC.

The chain joins TRBV11-2 to TRBJ2-3; tentatively, D is TRBD1 (6 bases). The CDR3 spans 14 residues. Germline V gives CDR1 SGHAT, CDR2 FQNNGV. The V gene lost 6 bases and the J gene lost 3 bases, with 13 bases spanning the gap. Written as DNA, the CDR3 is TGTGCCAGCAGTTTTATTGGGACAACAGATACGCAGTATTTT. Amino acid sequence: CASSFIGTTDTQYF. Combining the CDR3 with reference TRBV11-2 and TRBJ2-3 gives the whole variable domain EAGVAQSPRYKIIEKRQSVAFWCNPISGHATLYWYQQILGQGPKLLIQFQNNGVVDDSQLPKDRFSAERLKGVDSTLKIQPAKLEDSAVYLCASSFIGTTDTQYFGPGTRLTVL.

CDR3: CASSVSSGRDTDTQYF. Here the CDR3 DNA reads TGTGCCAGCAGTGTATCTAGCGGGAGGGACACAGATACGCAGTATTTT. The chain carries TRBV2 and TRBJ2-3; 12 bases align to TRBD2. This CDR3 has 16 amino acids. The J segment lost 2 bases and the V segment lost 4 bases, leaving 4 bases of the junction unmatched. Germline CDR1 reads SNHLY; CDR2 reads FYNNEI.

A few counts support this clone. V usage is TRBV5-8 and J usage is TRBJ1-5, with D tentatively TRBD1 (5 bases). V lost 7 bases to trimming and J lost 2 bases, with 13 bases between them. The CDR3 contains 14 residues. The germline V gene encodes CDR1 SGHTS and CDR2 YDEGEE. The CDR3 nucleotides read TGTGCCAGCCGTAGGGGTTATGGCAATCAGCCCCAGCATTTT. Encoded protein: CASRRGYGNQPQHF.

The chain carries TRBV27 and TRBJ2-1, with D unresolved. Deletions cut 5 bases from V and 2 bases from J, with 10 bases between. The CDR3 is made up of 14 amino acids. The germline V gene has CDR1 MNHEY and CDR2 SMNVEV (reference sequence). The CDR3 coding sequence is TGTGCCAGCAGTCTCCGGAGTCCCTACAATGAGCAGTTCTTC. This translates into CASSLRSPYNEQFF.

CDR3 bases: TGCGCCAGCAGCTTACACGATGGCGGGGAGCTGTTTTTT. It codes for CASSLHDGGELFF. V and J are TRBV5-1 and TRBJ2-2, with D hard to call. Germline V gives CDR1 SGHRS, CDR2 YFSETQ. The CDR3 sequence is 13 residues long. V was clipped by 2 bases and J by 7 bases, with 9 bases between them.

The gene calls are TRBV28 and TRBJ1-5; D is ambiguous. V gave up 9 bases and J gave up 0 bases, with 12 bases separating them. Germline V CDR1 and CDR2: MDHEN, SYDVKM. This CDR3 contains 14 residues. CDR3 protein: CASGLLVSNQPQHF. The CDR3 DNA reads as TGTGCCAGTGGACTTTTGGTTAGCAATCAGCCCCAGCATTTT.